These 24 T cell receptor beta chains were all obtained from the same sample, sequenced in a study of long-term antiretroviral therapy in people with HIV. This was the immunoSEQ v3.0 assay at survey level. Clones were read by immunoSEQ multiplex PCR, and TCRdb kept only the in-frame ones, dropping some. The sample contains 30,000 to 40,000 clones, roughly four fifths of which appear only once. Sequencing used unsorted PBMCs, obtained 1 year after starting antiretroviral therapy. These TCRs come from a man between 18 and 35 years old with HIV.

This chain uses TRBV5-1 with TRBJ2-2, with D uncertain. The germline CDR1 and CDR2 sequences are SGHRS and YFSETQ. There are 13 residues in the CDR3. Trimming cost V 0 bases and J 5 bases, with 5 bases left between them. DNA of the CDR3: TGCGCCAGCAGCTTGGACCGGACCGGGGAGCTGTTTTTT. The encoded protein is CASSLDRTGELFF. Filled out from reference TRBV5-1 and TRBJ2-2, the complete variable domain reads KAGVTQTPRYLIKTRGQQVTLSCSPISGHRSVSWYQQTPGQGLQFLFEYFSETQRNKGNFPGRFSGRQFSNSRSEMNVSTLELGDSALYLCASSLDRTGELFFGEGSRLTVL.

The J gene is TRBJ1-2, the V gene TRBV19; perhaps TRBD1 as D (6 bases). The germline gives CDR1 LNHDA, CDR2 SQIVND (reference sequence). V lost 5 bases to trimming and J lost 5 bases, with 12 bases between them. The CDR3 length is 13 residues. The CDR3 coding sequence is TGTGCCAGTAGTGATGGGGGCGCGTATGGCTACACCTTC. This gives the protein CASSDGGAYGYTF.

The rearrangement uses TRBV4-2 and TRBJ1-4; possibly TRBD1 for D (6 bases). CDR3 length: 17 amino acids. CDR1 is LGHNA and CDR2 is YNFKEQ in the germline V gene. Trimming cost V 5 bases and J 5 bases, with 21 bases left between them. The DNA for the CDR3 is TGTGCCAGCAGCACCTATGGTCGGGGGGCCGCAAATGAAAAACTGTTTTTT. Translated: CASSTYGRGAANEKLFF.

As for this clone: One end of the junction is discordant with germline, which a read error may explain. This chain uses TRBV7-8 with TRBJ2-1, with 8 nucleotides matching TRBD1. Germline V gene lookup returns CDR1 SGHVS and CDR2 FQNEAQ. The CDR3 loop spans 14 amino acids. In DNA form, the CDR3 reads TGTGCCGGCAGGTACGGGACAGGTCCCAATGAGCAGTTCTTC. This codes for CAGRYGTGPNEQFF.

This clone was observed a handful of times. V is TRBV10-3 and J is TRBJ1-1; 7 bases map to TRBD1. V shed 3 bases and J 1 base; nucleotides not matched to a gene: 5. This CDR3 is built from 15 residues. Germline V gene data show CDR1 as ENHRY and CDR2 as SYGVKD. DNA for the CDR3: TGTGCCATCAGTGAACCGGGGACAGAGAACACTGAAGCTTTCTTT. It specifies CAISEPGTENTEAFF.

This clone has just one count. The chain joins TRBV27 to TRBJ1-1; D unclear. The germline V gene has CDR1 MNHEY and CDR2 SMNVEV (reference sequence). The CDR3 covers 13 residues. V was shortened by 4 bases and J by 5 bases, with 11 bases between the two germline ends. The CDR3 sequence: CASSSSWRTEAFF. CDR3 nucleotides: TGTGCCAGCAGTTCTTCATGGAGGACTGAAGCTTTCTTT.

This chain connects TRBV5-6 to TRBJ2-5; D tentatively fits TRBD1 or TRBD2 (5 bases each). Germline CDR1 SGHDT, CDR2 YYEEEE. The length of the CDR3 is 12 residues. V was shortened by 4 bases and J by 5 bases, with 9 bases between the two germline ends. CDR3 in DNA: TGTGCCAGCAGCGGGGACGGGGAGACCCAGTACTTC. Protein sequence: CASSGDGETQYF.

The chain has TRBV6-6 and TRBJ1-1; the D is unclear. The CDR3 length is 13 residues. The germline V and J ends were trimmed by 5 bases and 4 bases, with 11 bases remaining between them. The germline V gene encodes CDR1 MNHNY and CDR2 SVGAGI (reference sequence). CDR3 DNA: TGTGCCAGCAGTCCCGGGAGTCCCACTGAAGCTTTCTTT. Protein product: CASSPGSPTEAFF.

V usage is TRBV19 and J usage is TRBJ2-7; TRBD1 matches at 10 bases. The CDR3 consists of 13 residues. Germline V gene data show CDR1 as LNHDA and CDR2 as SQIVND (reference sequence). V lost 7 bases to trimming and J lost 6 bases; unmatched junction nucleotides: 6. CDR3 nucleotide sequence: TGTGCCAGTAAGAGAGGACAGGGGGTCGAGCAGTACTTC. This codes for CASKRGQGVEQYF.

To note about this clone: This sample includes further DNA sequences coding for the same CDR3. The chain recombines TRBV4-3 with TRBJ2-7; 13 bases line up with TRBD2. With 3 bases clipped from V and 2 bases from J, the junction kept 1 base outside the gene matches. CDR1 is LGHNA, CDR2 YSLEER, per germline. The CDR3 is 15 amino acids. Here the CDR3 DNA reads TGCGCCAGCAGCCAGGGACTAGCGGGACCCTACGAGCAGTACTTC. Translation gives CASSQGLAGPYEQYF.

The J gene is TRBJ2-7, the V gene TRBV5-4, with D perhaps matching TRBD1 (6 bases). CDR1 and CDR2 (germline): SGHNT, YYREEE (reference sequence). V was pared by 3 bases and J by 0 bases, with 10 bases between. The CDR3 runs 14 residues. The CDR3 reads CASSYRVSSYEQYF. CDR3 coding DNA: TGTGCCAGCAGCTACAGGGTCAGCTCCTACGAGCAGTACTTC.

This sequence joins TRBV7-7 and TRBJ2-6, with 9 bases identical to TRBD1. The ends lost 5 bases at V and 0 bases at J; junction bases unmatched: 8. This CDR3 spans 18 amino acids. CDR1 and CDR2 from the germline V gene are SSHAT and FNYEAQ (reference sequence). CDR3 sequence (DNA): TGTGCCAGCAGCCCCGGGACAGGGATCTTCTCTGGGGCCAACGTCCTGACTTTC. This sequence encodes CASSPGTGIFSGANVLTF.

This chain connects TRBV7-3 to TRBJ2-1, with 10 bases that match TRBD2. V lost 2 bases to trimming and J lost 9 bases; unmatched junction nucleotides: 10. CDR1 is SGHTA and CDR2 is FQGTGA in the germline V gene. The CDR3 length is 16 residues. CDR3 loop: CASSLLSSGRAGEQFF. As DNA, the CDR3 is TGTGCCAGCAGCTTACTTTCCAGCGGGAGGGCCGGTGAGCAGTTCTTC.

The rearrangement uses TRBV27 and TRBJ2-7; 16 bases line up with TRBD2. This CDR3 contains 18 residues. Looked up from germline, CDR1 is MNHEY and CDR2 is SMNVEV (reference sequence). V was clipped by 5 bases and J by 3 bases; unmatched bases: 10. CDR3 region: CASSAGLAGGQVLYEQYF. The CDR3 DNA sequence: TGTGCCAGCAGTGCGGGACTAGCGGGGGGGCAGGTCCTCTACGAGCAGTACTTC.

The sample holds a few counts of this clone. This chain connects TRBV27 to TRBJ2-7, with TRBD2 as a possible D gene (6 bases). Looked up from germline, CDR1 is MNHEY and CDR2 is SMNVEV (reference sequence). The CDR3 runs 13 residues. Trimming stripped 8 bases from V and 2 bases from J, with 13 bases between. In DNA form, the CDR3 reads TGTGCCAGCGGAGGGCGGGAACCCTACGAGCAGTACTTC. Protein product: CASGGREPYEQYF.

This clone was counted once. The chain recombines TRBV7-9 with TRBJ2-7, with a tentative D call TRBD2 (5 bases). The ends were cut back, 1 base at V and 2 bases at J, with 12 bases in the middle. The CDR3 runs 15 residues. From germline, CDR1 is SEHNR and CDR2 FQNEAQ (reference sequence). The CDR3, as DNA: TGTGCCAGCAGCTTAGGGGAGAAGGCTACCTACGAGCAGTACTTC. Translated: CASSLGEKATYEQYF.

The CDR3 spells CASTEGLRTEAFF. The CDR3, as DNA: TGTGCCAGCACCGAGGGGTTACGGACTGAAGCTTTCTTT. The chain combines TRBV6-1 with TRBJ1-1; a weak D match, TRBD1 (5 bases). The CDR3 is 13 residues long. V gave up 7 bases and J gave up 5 bases, with 14 bases separating them. Germline CDR1 MNHNS, CDR2 SASEGT.

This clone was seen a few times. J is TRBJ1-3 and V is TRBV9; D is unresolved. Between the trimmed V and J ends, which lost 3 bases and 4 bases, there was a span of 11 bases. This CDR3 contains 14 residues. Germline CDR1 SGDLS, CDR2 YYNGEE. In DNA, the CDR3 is TGTGCCAGCAGCGCAGGTGTCCTGGGAAACACCATATATTTT. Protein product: CASSAGVLGNTIYF.

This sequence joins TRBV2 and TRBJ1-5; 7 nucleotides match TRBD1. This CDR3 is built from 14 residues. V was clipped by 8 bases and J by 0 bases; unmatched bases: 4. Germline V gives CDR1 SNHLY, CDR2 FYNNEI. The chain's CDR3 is CASRDSHSNQPQHF. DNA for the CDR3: TGTGCCAGCCGGGACAGCCATAGCAATCAGCCCCAGCATTTT. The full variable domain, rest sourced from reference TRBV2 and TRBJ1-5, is EPEVTQTPSHQVTQMGQEVILRCVPISNHLYFYWYRQILGQKVEFLVSFYNNEISEKSEIFDDQFSVERPDGSNFTLKIRSTKLEDSAMYFCASRDSHSNQPQHFGDGTRLSIL.

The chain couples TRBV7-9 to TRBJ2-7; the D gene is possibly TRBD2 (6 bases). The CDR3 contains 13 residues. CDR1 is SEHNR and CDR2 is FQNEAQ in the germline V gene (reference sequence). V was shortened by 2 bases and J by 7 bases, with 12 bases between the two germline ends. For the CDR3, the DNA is TGTGCCAGCAGCTTATCTCCCCGGGGGGAGCAGTACTTC. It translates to CASSLSPRGEQYF.

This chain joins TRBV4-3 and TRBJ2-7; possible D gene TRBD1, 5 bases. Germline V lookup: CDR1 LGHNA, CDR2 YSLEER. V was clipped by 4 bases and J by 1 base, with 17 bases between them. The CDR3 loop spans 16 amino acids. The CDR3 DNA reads TGCGCCAGCAGCCCCTCTCGGCAGGGTGGATCCTACGAGCAGTACTTC. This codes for CASSPSRQGGSYEQYF.

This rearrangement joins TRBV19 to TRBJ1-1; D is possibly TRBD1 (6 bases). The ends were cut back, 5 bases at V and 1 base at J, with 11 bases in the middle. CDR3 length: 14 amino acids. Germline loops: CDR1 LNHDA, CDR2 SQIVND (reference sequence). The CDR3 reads CASSSRTENTEAFF. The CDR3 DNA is TGTGCCAGTAGTTCTCGGACAGAGAACACTGAAGCTTTCTTT.

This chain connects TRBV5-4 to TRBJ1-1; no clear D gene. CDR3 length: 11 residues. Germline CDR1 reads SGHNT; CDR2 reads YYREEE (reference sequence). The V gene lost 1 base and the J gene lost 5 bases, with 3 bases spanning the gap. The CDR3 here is CASSLQTEAFF. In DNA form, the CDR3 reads TGTGCCAGCAGCTTGCAGACTGAAGCTTTCTTT.

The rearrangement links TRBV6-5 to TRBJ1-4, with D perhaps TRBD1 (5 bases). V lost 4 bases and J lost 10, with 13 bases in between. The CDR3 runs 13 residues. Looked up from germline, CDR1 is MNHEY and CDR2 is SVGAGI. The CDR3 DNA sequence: TGTGCCAGCAGTTCGGGGCAGGGAGGAAAACTGTTTTTT. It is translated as CASSSGQGGKLFF.